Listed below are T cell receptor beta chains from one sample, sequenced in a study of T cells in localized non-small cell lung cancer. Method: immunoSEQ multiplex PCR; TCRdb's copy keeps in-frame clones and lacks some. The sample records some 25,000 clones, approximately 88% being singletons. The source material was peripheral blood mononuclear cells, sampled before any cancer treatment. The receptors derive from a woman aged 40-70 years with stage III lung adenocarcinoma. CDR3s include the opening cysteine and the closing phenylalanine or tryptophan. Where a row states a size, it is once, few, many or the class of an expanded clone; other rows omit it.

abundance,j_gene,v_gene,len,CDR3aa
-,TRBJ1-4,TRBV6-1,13,CASSRDSGEKLFF
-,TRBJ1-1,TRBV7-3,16,CASSLKGTGGNTEAFF
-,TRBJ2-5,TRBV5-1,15,CASSLAGTGWETQYF
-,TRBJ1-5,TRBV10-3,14,CAISERGGNQPQHF
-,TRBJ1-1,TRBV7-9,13,CASSNSAVSEAFF
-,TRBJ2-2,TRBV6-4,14,CASTLEYNTGELFF
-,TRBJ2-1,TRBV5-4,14,CASTSGGGANEQFF
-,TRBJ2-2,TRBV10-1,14,CASSPRQGTGELFF
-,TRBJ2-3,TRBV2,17,CASSPTVGGRGTDTQYF
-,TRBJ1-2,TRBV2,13,CASSSYPPYGYTF
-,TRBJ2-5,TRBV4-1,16,CASSQTARTGQETQYF
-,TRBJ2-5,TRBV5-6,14,CASSPGTSGETQYF
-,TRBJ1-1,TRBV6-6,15,CASSYEAGTYTEAFF
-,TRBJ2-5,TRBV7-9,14,CASSLVGAVKTQYF
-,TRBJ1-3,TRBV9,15,CASSGGTGNGNTIYF
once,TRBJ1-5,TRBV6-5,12,CASSVSNQPQHF
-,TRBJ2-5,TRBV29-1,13,CSALAGIQETQYF
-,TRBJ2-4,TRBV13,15,CASTMTDAGENIQYF
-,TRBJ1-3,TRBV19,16,CASSMALFSAGNTIYF
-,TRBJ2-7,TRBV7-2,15,CASSLEGGGRYEQYF
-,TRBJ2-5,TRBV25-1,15,CASSSLTTSYWTQYF
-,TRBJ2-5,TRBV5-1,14,CASSPTGKGETQYF
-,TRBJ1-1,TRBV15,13,CATSRDRGAKAFF
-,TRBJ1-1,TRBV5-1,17,CASSRHGTGNLDTEAFF
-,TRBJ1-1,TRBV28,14,CASQTAGRVTEAFF
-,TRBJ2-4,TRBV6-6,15,CASSLLWRAENIQYF
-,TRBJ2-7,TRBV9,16,CASTPRADRVSYEQYF
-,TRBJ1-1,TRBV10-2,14,CASSESPTGTEAFF
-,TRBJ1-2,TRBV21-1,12,CASSIQGRGYTF
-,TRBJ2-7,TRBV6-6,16,CASTRAPGQGVYEQYF
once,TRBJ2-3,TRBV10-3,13,CAIRGGSGDTQYF
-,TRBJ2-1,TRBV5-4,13,CASSRATLNEQFF
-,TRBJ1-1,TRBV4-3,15,CASSQEMHGDTEAFF
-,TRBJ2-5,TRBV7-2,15,CASSHYGGASETQYF
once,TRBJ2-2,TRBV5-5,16,CASSLRLAKNTGELFF
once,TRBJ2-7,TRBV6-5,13,CAGKGGGRNEQYF
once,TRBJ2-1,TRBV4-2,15,CASSQESGSFNEQFF
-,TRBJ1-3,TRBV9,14,CASSVGDRGNTIYF
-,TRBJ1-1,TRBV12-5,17,CASGTRLTGVWGTEAFF
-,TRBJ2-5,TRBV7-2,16,CASSGGLAGLQETQYF
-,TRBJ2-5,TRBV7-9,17,CASSLENGGPVQETQYF
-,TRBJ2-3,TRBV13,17,CASSLALRGGNTDTQYF
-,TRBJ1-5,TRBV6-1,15,CASSDLGPSNQPQHF
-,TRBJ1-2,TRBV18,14,CASSPPELAYGYTF
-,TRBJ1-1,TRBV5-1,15,CASSLARAGDTEAFF
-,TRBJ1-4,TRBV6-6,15,CASSSSGATNEKLFF
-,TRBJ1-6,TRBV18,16,CASSPRTGVDGSPLHF
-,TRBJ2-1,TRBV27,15,CASSFTSGNYNEQFF
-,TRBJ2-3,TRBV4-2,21,CASSQVQHPLGGTTRTDTQYF
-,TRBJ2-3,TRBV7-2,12,CASSWDTDTQYF